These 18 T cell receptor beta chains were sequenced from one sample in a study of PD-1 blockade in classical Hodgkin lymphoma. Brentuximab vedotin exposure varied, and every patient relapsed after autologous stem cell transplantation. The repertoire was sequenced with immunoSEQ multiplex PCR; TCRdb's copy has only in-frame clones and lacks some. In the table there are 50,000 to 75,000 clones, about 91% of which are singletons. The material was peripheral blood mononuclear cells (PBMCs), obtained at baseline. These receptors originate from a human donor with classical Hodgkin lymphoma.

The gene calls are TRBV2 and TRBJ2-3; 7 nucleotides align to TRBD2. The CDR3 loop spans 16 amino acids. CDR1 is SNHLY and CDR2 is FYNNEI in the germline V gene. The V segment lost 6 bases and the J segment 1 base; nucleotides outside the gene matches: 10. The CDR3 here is CASRASGGLGTDTQYF. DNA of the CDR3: TGTGCCAGCAGGGCCTCGGGGGGACTTGGCACAGATACGCAGTATTTT.

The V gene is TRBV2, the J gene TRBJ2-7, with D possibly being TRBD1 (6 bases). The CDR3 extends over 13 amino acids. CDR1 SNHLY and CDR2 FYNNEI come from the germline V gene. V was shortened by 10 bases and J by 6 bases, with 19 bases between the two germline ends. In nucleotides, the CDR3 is TGTGCCACTAAAGGGACACCACAACTCGAGCAGTACTTC. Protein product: CATKGTPQLEQYF.

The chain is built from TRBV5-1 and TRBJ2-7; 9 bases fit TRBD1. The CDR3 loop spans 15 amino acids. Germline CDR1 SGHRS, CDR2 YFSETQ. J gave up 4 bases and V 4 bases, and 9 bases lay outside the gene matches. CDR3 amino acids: CASSPVVGTGYEQYF. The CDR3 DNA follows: TGCGCCAGCAGCCCAGTAGTGGGGACAGGGTACGAGCAGTACTTC.

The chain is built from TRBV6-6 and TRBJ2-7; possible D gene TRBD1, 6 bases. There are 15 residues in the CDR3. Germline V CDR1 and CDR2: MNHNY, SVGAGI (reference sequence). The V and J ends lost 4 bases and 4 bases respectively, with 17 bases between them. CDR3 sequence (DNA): TGTGCCAGCAGTTGGAGACAGGTTGGAGGATACGAGCAGTACTTC. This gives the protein CASSWRQVGGYEQYF.

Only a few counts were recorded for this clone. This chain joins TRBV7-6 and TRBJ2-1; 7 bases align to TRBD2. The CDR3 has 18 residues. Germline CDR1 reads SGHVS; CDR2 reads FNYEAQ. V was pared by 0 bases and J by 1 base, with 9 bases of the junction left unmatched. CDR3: CASSLAGAGALSYNEQFF. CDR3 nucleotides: TGTGCCAGCAGCTTAGCGGGTGCGGGAGCCCTATCCTACAATGAGCAGTTCTTC.

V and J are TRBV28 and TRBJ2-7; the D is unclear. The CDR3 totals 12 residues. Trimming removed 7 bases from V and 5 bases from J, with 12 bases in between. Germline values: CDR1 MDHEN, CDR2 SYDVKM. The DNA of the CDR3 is TGTGCCAGCAAGGCTAATGGACACGAGCAGTACTTC. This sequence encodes CASKANGHEQYF.

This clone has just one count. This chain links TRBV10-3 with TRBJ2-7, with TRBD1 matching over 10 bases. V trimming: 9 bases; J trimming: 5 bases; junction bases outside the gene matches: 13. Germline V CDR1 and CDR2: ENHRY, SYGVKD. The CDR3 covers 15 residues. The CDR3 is CAIPSRRTGGHEQYF. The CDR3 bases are TGTGCCATACCCAGTCGACGGACAGGGGGACACGAGCAGTACTTC.

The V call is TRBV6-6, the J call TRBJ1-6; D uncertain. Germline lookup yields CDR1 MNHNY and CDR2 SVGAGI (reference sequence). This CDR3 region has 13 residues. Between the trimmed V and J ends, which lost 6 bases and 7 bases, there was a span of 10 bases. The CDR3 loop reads CASSRASNSPLHF. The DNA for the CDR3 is TGTGCCAGCAGCCGGGCCTCAAATTCACCCCTCCACTTT.

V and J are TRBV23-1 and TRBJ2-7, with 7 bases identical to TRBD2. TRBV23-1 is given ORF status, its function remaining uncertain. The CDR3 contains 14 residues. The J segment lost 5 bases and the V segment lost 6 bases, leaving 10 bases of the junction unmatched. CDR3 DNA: TGCGCCAGCAGAAAGCGGGGTGAGAACCACGAGCAGTACTTC. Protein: CASRKRGENHEQYF.

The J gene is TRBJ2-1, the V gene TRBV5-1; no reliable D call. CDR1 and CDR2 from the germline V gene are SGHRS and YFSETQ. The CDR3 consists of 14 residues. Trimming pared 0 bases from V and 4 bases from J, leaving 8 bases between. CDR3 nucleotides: TGCGCCAGCAGCTTGGGGTCAGAGTACAATGAGCAGTTCTTC. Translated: CASSLGSEYNEQFF. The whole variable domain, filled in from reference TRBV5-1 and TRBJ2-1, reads KAGVTQTPRYLIKTRGQQVTLSCSPISGHRSVSWYQQTPGQGLQFLFEYFSETQRNKGNFPGRFSGRQFSNSRSEMNVSTLELGDSALYLCASSLGSEYNEQFFGPGTRLTVL.

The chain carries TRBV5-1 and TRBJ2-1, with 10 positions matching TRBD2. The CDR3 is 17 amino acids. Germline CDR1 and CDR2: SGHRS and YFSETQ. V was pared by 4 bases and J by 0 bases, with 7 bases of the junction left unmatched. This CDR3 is CASSKLAGAFSYNEQFF. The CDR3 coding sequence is TGCGCCAGCAGCAAGCTAGCGGGGGCCTTCTCCTACAATGAGCAGTTCTTC.

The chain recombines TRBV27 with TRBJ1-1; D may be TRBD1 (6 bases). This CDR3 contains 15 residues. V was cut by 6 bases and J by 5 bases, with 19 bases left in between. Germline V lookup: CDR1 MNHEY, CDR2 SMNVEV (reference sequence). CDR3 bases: TGTGCCAGCAGCCCTGAGGGAGGGGGATGGACTGAAGCTTTCTTT. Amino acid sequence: CASSPEGGGWTEAFF.

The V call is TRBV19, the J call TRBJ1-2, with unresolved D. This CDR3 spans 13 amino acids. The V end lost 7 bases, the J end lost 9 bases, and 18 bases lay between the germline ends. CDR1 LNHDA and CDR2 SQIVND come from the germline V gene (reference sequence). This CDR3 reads CASTMSQRLSYTF. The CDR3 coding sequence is TGTGCCAGTACCATGTCTCAGCGCCTAAGCTACACCTTC.

The CDR3 DNA sequence: TGTGCCAGCAGTTCCTCAGACGAAGCTTTCTTT. Translating it yields CASSSSDEAFF. The chain uses TRBV27 and TRBJ1-1; D is uncertain. Germline assignment: CDR1 MNHEY and CDR2 SMNVEV (reference sequence). Trimming left V 4 bases short and J 8 bases short, with 8 bases between. The CDR3 runs to 11 residues.

The CDR3 here is CAWSVLNSGNTIYF. CDR3 coding DNA: TGTGCCTGGAGTGTGCTAAATTCTGGAAACACCATATATTTT. The chain is built from TRBV30 and TRBJ1-3; D is unclear. The CDR3 totals 14 residues. Germline CDR1 and CDR2: GTSNPN and SVGIG (reference sequence). The V end lost 0 bases, the J end lost 1 base, and 7 bases lay between the germline ends. The variable domain in full, with the rest retrieved from reference TRBV30 and TRBJ1-3, is SQTIHQWPATLVQPVGSPLSLECTVEGTSNPNLYWYRQAAGRGLQLLFYSVGIGQISSEVPQNLSASRPQDRQFILSSKKLLLSDSGFYLCAWSVLNSGNTIYFGEGSWLTVV.

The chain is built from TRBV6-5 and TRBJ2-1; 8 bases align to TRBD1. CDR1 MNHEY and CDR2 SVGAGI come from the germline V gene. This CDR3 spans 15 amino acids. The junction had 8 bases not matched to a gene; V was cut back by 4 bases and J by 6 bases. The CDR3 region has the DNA TGTGCCAGCAGTTTCAACGGACAGGGCCCCAATGAGCAGTTCTTC. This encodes CASSFNGQGPNEQFF.

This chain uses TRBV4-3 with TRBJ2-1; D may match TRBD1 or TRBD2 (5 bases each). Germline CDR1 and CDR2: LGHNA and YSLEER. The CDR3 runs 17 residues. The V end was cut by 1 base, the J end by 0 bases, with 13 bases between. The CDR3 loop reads CASSQGLWGSSYNEQFF. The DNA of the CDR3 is TGCGCCAGCAGCCAAGGTTTGTGGGGGAGCTCCTACAATGAGCAGTTCTTC.

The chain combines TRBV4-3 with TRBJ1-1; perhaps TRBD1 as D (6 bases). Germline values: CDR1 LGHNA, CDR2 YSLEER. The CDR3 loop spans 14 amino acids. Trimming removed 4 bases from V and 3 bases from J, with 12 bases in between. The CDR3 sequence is CASSLGTSYTEAFF. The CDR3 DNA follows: TGCGCCAGCAGCCTAGGGACAAGTTACACTGAAGCTTTCTTT.